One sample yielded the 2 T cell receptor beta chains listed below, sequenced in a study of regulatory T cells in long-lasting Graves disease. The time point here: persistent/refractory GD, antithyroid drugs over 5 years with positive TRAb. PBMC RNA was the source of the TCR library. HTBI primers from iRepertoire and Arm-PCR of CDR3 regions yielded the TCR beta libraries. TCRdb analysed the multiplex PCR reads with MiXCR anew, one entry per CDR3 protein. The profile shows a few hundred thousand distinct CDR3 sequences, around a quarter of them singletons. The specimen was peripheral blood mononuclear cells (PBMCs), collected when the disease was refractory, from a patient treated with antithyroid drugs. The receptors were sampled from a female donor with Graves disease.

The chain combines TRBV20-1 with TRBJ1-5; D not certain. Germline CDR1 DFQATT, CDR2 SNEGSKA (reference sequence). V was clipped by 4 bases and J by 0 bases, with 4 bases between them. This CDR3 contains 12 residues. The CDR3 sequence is CSATPSNQPQHF. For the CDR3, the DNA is TGCAGTGCTACCCCTAGCAATCAGCCCCAGCATTTT.

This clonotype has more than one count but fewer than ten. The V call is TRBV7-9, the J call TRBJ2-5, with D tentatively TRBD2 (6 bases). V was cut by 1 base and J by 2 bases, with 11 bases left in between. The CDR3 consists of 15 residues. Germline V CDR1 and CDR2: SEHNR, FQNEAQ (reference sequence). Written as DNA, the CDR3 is TGTGCCAGCAGCTTAGATGCGGGAAAACAAGAGACCCAGTACTTC. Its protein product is CASSLDAGKQETQYF.